This is a list of T cell receptor beta chains from one sample in a study of blood T cell repertoires in COVID-19. Profiled with immunoSEQ multiplex PCR; TCRdb holds only in-frame clones, not every one. The data hold 150,000 to 200,000 clones, with approximately 87% observed a single time. The material sequenced was peripheral blood. The receptors shown here come from a woman in her 70s with COVID-19, enrolled during active disease. The CDR3 runs from the conserved cysteine through the conserved F or W. D genes are given only for firm matches. Clone sizes are given selectively: once, few, many, or a class where the clone is expanded.

clone_size: -
v_call: TRBV7-9
d_call: TRBD1
j_call: TRBJ1-6
cdr3_aa: CASRTGADSPLHF
cdr3_nt: TGTGCCAGCCGGACAGGGGCCGATTCACCCCTCCACTTT

clone_size: few
v_call: TRBV5-4
d_call: TRBD1
j_call: TRBJ1-2
cdr3_aa: CASSLPGQGAYYGYTF
cdr3_nt: TGTGCCAGCAGCTTACCGGGACAGGGGGCCTACTATGGCTACACCTTC

clone_size: -
v_call: TRBV6-5
d_call: TRBD2
j_call: TRBJ2-3
cdr3_aa: CASEAGGLSTDTQYF
cdr3_nt: TGTGCCAGCGAAGCGGGAGGGCTCAGCACAGATACGCAGTATTTT

clone_size: -
v_call: TRBV18
d_call: -
j_call: TRBJ2-2
cdr3_aa: CASSPRTETGELFF
cdr3_nt: TGTGCCAGCTCACCCCGGACAGAGACCGGGGAGCTGTTTTTT

clone_size: -
v_call: TRBV28
d_call: -
j_call: TRBJ2-7
cdr3_aa: CASSLTGPAGGPYEQYF
cdr3_nt: TGTGCCAGCAGTCTGACAGGGCCCGCGGGAGGCCCCTACGAGCAGTACTTC

clone_size: -
v_call: TRBV19
d_call: TRBD1
j_call: TRBJ1-5
cdr3_aa: CAIRTGRSNQPQHF
cdr3_nt: TGTGCCATCAGGACAGGGCGAAGCAATCAGCCCCAGCATTTT

clone_size: -
v_call: TRBV5-3
d_call: -
j_call: TRBJ1-2
cdr3_aa: CARSERETGIYGYTF
cdr3_nt: TGTGCCAGAAGCGAAAGGGAAACAGGGATCTATGGCTACACCTTC

clone_size: -
v_call: TRBV20-1
d_call: -
j_call: TRBJ2-4
cdr3_aa: CSATGLTIKYF
cdr3_nt: TGCAGTGCCACGGGACTGACAATAAAGTACTTC

clone_size: -
v_call: TRBV28
d_call: TRBD1
j_call: TRBJ1-1
cdr3_aa: CASSIVGQGRNTEAFF
cdr3_nt: TGTGCCAGCAGTATTGTCGGACAGGGTAGGAACACTGAAGCTTTCTTT

clone_size: -
v_call: TRBV18
d_call: TRBD2
j_call: TRBJ2-7
cdr3_aa: CASSGTSGTYEQYF
cdr3_nt: TGTGCCAGCTCAGGGACTAGCGGGACCTACGAGCAGTACTTC

clone_size: once
v_call: TRBV7-2
d_call: TRBD2
j_call: TRBJ2-3
cdr3_aa: CASSSLGAGGTDTQYF
cdr3_nt: TGTGCCAGCAGCTCTCTGGGGGCGGGAGGTACAGATACGCAGTATTTT

clone_size: -
v_call: TRBV24-1
d_call: -
j_call: TRBJ2-5
cdr3_aa: CATSDYSGQETQYF
cdr3_nt: TGTGCCACCAGTGATTACAGCGGCCAAGAGACCCAGTACTTC

clone_size: once
v_call: TRBV7-9
d_call: -
j_call: TRBJ2-7
cdr3_aa: CASSFPGLSYEQYF
cdr3_nt: TGTGCCAGCAGCTTCCCGGGACTCTCCTACGAGCAGTACTTC

clone_size: -
v_call: TRBV20-1
d_call: -
j_call: TRBJ1-4
cdr3_aa: CSAMQGEKLFF
cdr3_nt: TGCAGTGCAATGCAGGGTGAAAAACTGTTTTTT

clone_size: -
v_call: TRBV20-1
d_call: -
j_call: TRBJ2-7
cdr3_aa: CSASMGGTFYEQYF
cdr3_nt: TGCAGTGCTAGTATGGGCGGGACCTTCTACGAGCAGTACTTC

clone_size: -
v_call: TRBV6-2/TRBV6-3
d_call: TRBD2
j_call: TRBJ2-1
cdr3_aa: CASSPLRGGGWYNEQFF
cdr3_nt: TGTGCCAGCAGTCCCCTACGCGGGGGGGGTTGGTACAATGAGCAGTTCTTC

clone_size: -
v_call: TRBV6-5
d_call: -
j_call: TRBJ2-7
cdr3_aa: CASGNTYEQYF
cdr3_nt: TGTGCCAGCGGCAATACCTACGAGCAGTACTTC

clone_size: -
v_call: TRBV9
d_call: TRBD1
j_call: TRBJ2-7
cdr3_aa: CASSSTDRGFYEQYF
cdr3_nt: TGTGCCAGCAGCTCCACGGACAGGGGTTTCTACGAGCAGTACTTC

clone_size: -
v_call: TRBV2
d_call: TRBD2
j_call: TRBJ2-1
cdr3_aa: CASREREGFSHEQFF
cdr3_nt: TGTGCCAGCAGGGAGCGGGAGGGTTTCTCCCATGAGCAGTTCTTC

clone_size: -
v_call: TRBV6-1
d_call: TRBD2
j_call: TRBJ2-7
cdr3_aa: CASTQTSGSYEQYF
cdr3_nt: TGTGCCAGCACCCAGACTAGCGGGAGCTACGAGCAGTACTTC

clone_size: -
v_call: TRBV7-2
d_call: -
j_call: TRBJ2-2
cdr3_aa: CASSPPLRANTGELFF
cdr3_nt: TGTGCCAGCAGCCCCCCGTTACGCGCGAACACCGGGGAGCTGTTTTTT

clone_size: -
v_call: TRBV28
d_call: -
j_call: TRBJ2-7
cdr3_aa: CASTSLYEQYF
cdr3_nt: TGTGCCAGCACCTCCCTCTACGAGCAGTACTTC

clone_size: -
v_call: TRBV2
d_call: TRBD2
j_call: TRBJ2-2
cdr3_aa: CASSEAPGLAVNTGELFF
cdr3_nt: TGTGCCAGCAGTGAAGCGCCGGGACTAGCGGTTAACACCGGGGAGCTGTTTTTT

clone_size: few
v_call: TRBV7-7
d_call: TRBD1
j_call: TRBJ2-4
cdr3_aa: CASSLEPGQQQYF
cdr3_nt: TGTGCTAGCAGCTTAGAGCCGGGACAGCAACAGTACTTC

clone_size: -
v_call: TRBV11-3
d_call: -
j_call: TRBJ2-1
cdr3_aa: CASSLVQVVDNEQFF
cdr3_nt: TGTGCCAGCAGCTTAGTTCAGGTCGTTGACAATGAGCAGTTCTTC

clone_size: -
v_call: TRBV5-1
d_call: TRBD2
j_call: TRBJ2-3
cdr3_aa: CASSPGTRTDTQYF
cdr3_nt: TGCGCCAGCAGCCCCGGGACTAGAACAGATACGCAGTATTTT

clone_size: once
v_call: TRBV4-1
d_call: -
j_call: TRBJ1-2
cdr3_aa: CASSQDSLANYGYTF
cdr3_nt: TGCGCCAGCAGCCAGGACAGCCTCGCTAACTATGGCTACACCTTC

clone_size: -
v_call: TRBV7-9
d_call: TRBD1
j_call: TRBJ2-1
cdr3_aa: CASSLPVDRGLHNEQFF
cdr3_nt: TGTGCCAGCAGCTTGCCTGTTGACAGGGGGCTTCACAATGAGCAGTTCTTC

clone_size: few
v_call: TRBV27
d_call: -
j_call: TRBJ1-4
cdr3_aa: CASSLSWGLNEKLFF
cdr3_nt: TGTGCCAGCAGTTTATCTTGGGGGCTTAATGAAAAACTGTTTTTT

clone_size: -
v_call: TRBV7-6
d_call: TRBD1
j_call: TRBJ1-4
cdr3_aa: CASSPSTGSDEKLFF
cdr3_nt: TGTGCCAGCAGCCCGTCGACAGGGTCGGATGAAAAACTGTTTTTT

clone_size: -
v_call: TRBV3-1/TRBV3-2
d_call: -
j_call: TRBJ1-5
cdr3_aa: CASSQFITQGQPQHF
cdr3_nt: TGTGCCAGCAGCCAATTCATAACACAGGGTCAGCCCCAGCATTTT

clone_size: -
v_call: TRBV6-6
d_call: TRBD2
j_call: TRBJ2-2
cdr3_aa: CASSPKLAGGPPGELFF
cdr3_nt: TGTGCCAGCAGTCCCAAACTAGCGGGAGGGCCCCCCGGGGAGCTGTTTTTT

clone_size: -
v_call: TRBV5-5
d_call: -
j_call: TRBJ1-6
cdr3_aa: CASSVGPWSSYNSPLHF
cdr3_nt: TGTGCCAGCAGCGTGGGACCGTGGAGCTCCTATAATTCACCCCTCCACTTT

clone_size: -
v_call: TRBV18
d_call: -
j_call: TRBJ1-3
cdr3_aa: CASSQDSSDSGNTIYF
cdr3_nt: TGTGCCAGCTCACAGGACAGCTCCGACTCTGGAAACACCATATATTTT

clone_size: once
v_call: TRBV7-2
d_call: -
j_call: TRBJ1-3
cdr3_aa: CASSLDPGNTIYF
cdr3_nt: TGTGCCAGCAGCTTAGATCCGGGAAACACCATATATTTT

clone_size: -
v_call: TRBV5-1
d_call: TRBD1
j_call: TRBJ1-2
cdr3_aa: CASRKGGAGYGYTF
cdr3_nt: TGCGCCAGCAGAAAAGGGGGCGCAGGCTATGGCTACACCTTC

clone_size: -
v_call: TRBV4-1
d_call: TRBD1
j_call: TRBJ1-2
cdr3_aa: CASSQWTGGNYGYTF
cdr3_nt: TGCGCCAGCAGCCAGTGGACAGGGGGCAACTATGGCTACACCTTC

clone_size: -
v_call: TRBV30
d_call: TRBD1
j_call: TRBJ2-7
cdr3_aa: CAWNPGQVGEQYF
cdr3_nt: TGTGCCTGGAATCCGGGACAGGTCGGCGAGCAGTACTTC

clone_size: -
v_call: TRBV2
d_call: -
j_call: TRBJ1-1
cdr3_aa: CASSGGGGNTEAFF
cdr3_nt: TGTGCCAGCAGTGGGGGAGGAGGGAACACTGAAGCTTTCTTT

clone_size: -
v_call: TRBV4-2
d_call: -
j_call: TRBJ1-4
cdr3_aa: CASSQAGLGEKLFF
cdr3_nt: TGTGCCAGCAGCCAAGCAGGGCTTGGGGAAAAACTGTTTTTT

clone_size: -
v_call: TRBV27
d_call: TRBD2
j_call: TRBJ2-1
cdr3_aa: CASSLAVLAGDEQFF
cdr3_nt: TGTGCCAGCAGTTTAGCCGTACTAGCGGGAGATGAGCAGTTCTTC